This T cell receptor (beta chain) appears in the sequencing data of a study of response to subunit inactivated influenza vaccine. TCRdb ran MiXCR on the RT-PCR reads and lists one entry per CDR3 protein. Of about 160,000 distinct CDR3 sequences in the sample, approximately 10% were seen once. This CDR3 comprises 17 residues. Trimming cost V 7 bases and J 2 bases, with 21 bases left between them. Study-wide results and caveats: The authors offered the suggestion that each seasonal influenza vaccination recruits few new T cells.

As regards this clonotype: What it binds is not known.

This chain links TRBV12-3 or TRBV12-4 with TRBJ1-5; tentative D call: TRBD1 (5 bases). The sequencing here drew on non-naive T cells sorted from PBMCs, taken more than 35 days after vaccination. This receptor was obtained from a man aged 50-60 years who received an inactivated influenza vaccine. As DNA, the CDR3 is TGTGCCAGCACCATGGGGCTTTCCGGTGGGCGCAATCAGCCCCAGCATTTT. Its protein product is CASTMGLSGGRNQPQHF.